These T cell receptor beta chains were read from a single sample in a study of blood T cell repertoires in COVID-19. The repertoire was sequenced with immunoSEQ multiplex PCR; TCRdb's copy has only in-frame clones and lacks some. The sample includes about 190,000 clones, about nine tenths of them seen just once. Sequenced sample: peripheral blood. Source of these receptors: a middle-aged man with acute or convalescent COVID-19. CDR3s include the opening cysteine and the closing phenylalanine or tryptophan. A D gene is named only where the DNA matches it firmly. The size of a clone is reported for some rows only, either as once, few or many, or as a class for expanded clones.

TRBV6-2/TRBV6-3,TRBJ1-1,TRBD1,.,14,CASSYTGGWTEAFF,TGTGCCAGCAGTTACACAGGGGGGTGGACTGAAGCTTTCTTT
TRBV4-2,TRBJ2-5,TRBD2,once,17,CASSQDLRTSGEGSQYF,TGTGCCAGCAGCCAAGATCTTCGGACTAGCGGGGAGGGGTCCCAGTACTTC
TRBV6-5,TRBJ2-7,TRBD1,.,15,CASSYTPSDRHEQYF,TGTGCCAGCAGTTACACACCATCGGACAGGCACGAGCAGTACTTC
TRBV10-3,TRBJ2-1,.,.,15,CAIRDPGKDDNEQFF,TGTGCCATCAGGGATCCAGGGAAGGATGACAATGAGCAGTTCTTC
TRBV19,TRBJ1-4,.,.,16,CASRRVRSNEAEKLFF,TGTGCCAGTAGACGGGTCCGATCAAACGAGGCGGAAAAACTGTTTTTT
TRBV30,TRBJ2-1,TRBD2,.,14,CAWRIAGPIDEQFF,TGTGCCTGGAGGATAGCGGGGCCGATCGATGAGCAGTTCTTC
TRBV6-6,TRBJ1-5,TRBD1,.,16,CASSPGQGMGDQPQHF,TGTGCCAGCAGTCCCGGACAGGGGATGGGGGATCAGCCCCAGCATTTT
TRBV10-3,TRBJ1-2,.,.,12,CAISESVQKLEF,TGTGCCATCAGTGAATCCGTCCAAAAACTTGAATTC
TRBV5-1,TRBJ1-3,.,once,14,CASSDGNTGNTIYF,TGCGCCAGCAGCGATGGCAACACTGGAAACACCATATATTTT
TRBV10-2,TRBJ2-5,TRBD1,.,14,CASSEVGGGETQYF,TGCGCCAGCAGTGAGGTAGGGGGCGGGGAGACCCAGTACTTC
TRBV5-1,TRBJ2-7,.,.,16,CASSLARTTGAYEQYF,TGCGCCAGCAGCTTGGCCAGGACAACCGGTGCCTACGAGCAGTACTTC
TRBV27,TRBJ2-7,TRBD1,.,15,CASSRGTGGSYEQYF,TGTGCCAGCAGTCGTGGGACAGGGGGCTCCTACGAGCAGTACTTC
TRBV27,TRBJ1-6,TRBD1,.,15,CATRPGQGNNSPLHF,TGTGCCACAAGACCGGGACAGGGTAATAATTCACCCCTCCACTTT
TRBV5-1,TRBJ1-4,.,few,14,CASSLAAGNEKLFF,TGCGCCAGCAGCTTGGCGGCAGGCAATGAAAAACTGTTTTTT
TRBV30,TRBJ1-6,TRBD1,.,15,CAWDPGTGLGSPLHF,TGTGCCTGGGACCCCGGGACAGGGTTGGGTTCACCCCTCCACTTT
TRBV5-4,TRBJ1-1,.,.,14,CASSLSGGASEAFF,TGTGCCAGCAGCTTGAGTGGGGGCGCGTCTGAAGCTTTCTTT
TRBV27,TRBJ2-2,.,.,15,CASSLGGSNTGELFF,TGTGCCAGCAGTTTAGGAGGTTCTAACACCGGGGAGCTGTTTTTT
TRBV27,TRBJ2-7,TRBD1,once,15,CASSFPGQVLNEQYF,TGTGCCAGCAGTTTTCCGGGACAGGTTCTCAACGAGCAGTACTTC
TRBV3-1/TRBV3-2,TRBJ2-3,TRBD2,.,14,CASRGLAVTDTQYF,TGTGCCAGCAGGGGACTAGCGGTAACAGATACGCAGTATTTT
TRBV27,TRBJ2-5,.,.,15,CASSRYGNRQETQYF,TGTGCCAGCAGTCGATACGGGAATCGTCAAGAGACCCAGTACTTC
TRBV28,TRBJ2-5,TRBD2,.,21,CASSHPTRTSGETSRGKTQYF,TGTGCCAGCAGTCACCCGACTCGGACTAGCGGGGAGACTTCAAGAGGGAAGACCCAGTACTTC
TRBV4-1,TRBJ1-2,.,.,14,CASSQDMQGYGYTF,TGCGCCAGCAGCCAAGATATGCAGGGCTATGGCTACACCTTC